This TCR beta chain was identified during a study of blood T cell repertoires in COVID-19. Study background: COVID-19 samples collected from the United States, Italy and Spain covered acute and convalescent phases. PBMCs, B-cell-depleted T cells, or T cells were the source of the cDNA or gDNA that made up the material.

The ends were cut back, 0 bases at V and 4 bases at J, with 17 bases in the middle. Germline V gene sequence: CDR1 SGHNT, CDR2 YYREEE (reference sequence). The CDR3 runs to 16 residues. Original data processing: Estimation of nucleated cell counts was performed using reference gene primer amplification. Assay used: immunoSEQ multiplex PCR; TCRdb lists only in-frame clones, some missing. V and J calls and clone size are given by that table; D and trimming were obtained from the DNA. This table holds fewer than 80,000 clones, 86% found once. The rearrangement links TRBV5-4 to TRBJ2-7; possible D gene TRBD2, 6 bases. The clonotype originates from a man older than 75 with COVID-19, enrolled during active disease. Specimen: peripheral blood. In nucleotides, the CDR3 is TGTGCCAGCAGCTTGGCCGGCGGAGGGGCGAGATACGAGCAGTACTTC. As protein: CASSLAGGGARYEQYF.